The rows below give T cell receptor beta chains drawn from one sample of a study of T cells in localized non-small cell lung cancer. Sequencing used immunoSEQ multiplex PCR; TCRdb keeps in-frame clones, though not all of them. This repertoire shows 25,000 to 35,000 clones, about four fifths found once; its top ten account for roughly 15%. The sample in question was peripheral blood, obtained before any cancer treatment. Every receptor here comes from a male donor aged 60 or older with stage III squamous cell lung carcinoma. Each CDR3 is given with its conserved first and last residue. Some rows mark clone size as missing; the rest say once, few, many or name a class of expanded clone.

v_call	clone_size	j_call	cdr3_aa
TRBV5-8	.	TRBJ1-2	CASSLSGTYGYTF
TRBV14	.	TRBJ2-1	CASSNLAGGDEQFF
TRBV28	.	TRBJ2-5	CASSFGGPPEETQYF
TRBV11-3	.	TRBJ2-2	CASSSSDTGLAGIGTGELFF
TRBV19	.	TRBJ2-6	CASSSRTGRGNSGANVLTF
TRBV29-1	.	TRBJ1-3	CSVQADSGNTIYF
TRBV18	.	TRBJ2-1	CASSQSGLALSSYNEQFF
TRBV6-1	.	TRBJ2-5	CASSEHGLLGETQYF
TRBV18	.	TRBJ1-5	CASSGQDNQPQHF
TRBV4-3	.	TRBJ2-3	CASSQDDRRTDTQYF
TRBV2	medium-sized	TRBJ2-2	CASSVLGTTNTGELFF
TRBV9	.	TRBJ2-5	CASSPEGGQETQYF
TRBV5-8	.	TRBJ2-1	CASRRLVAYNEQFF
TRBV30	.	TRBJ2-7	CAWSSSVGGMDEQYF
TRBV7-2	.	TRBJ2-3	CASSLRGREAPRNTDTQYF
TRBV6-1	.	TRBJ1-5	CASSDTGKGASQPQHF
TRBV29-1	.	TRBJ2-7	CSGRLAGDSEQYF
TRBV11-2	.	TRBJ2-1	CASSLEGFYNEQFF
TRBV5-4	.	TRBJ2-3	CASSLAGGQGTDTQYF
TRBV10-3	.	TRBJ2-7	CAIRQERTYEQYF
TRBV4-1	.	TRBJ1-1	CASSQGSGVGAFF
TRBV6-1	.	TRBJ2-2	CASSYRGTGELFF
TRBV29-1	.	TRBJ1-2	CSVVRGEYYGYTF